This T cell receptor beta chain was recovered during a study of T-cell reconstitution after alpha-beta-depleted transplantation in children. Germline-derived CDR1 and CDR2 are LNHNV and YYDKDF (reference sequence). CDR3 size: 15 residues. The V end was cut by 0 bases, the J end by 3 bases, with 11 bases between. The TCRbeta library was prepared with unique molecular identifiers. TCRdb redid the calling of the PCR reads with MiXCR, one entry per CDR3 protein. Here the sample spans 600,000 to 700,000 distinct CDR3 sequences, 16% being singletons. A few counts support this clonotype. The V gene is TRBV15, the J gene TRBJ1-1; D call uncertain. This specimen was PBMCs from the stem cell graft donor, taken from the stem cell graft. This receptor was obtained from a human donor who donated a stem cell graft to a child with acute myeloid leukemia. DNA of the CDR3: TGTGCCACCAGCAGAGATCGCATGTTGGACACTGAAGCTTTCTTT. Translation: CATSRDRMLDTEAFF.